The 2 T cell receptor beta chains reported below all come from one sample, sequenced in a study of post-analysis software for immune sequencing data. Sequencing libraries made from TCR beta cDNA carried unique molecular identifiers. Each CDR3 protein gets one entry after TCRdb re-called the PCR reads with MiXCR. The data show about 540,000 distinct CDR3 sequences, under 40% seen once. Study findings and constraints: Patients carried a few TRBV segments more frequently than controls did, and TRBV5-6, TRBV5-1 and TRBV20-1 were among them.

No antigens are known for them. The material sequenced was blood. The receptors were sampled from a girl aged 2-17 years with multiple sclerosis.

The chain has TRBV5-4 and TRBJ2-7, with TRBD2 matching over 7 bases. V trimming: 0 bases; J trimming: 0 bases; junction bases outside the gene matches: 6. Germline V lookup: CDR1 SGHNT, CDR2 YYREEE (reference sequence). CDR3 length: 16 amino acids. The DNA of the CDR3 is TGTGCCAGCAGCTTGGCAGCGGGGCTATACTCCTACGAGCAGTACTTC. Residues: CASSLAAGLYSYEQYF.

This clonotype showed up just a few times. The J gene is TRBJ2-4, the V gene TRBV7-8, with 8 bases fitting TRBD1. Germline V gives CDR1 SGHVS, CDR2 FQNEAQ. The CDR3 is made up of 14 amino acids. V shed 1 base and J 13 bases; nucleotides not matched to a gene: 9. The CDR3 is CASSLVGRGRGQYF. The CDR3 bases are TGTGCCAGCAGCTTAGTAGGCAGGGGGCGAGGGCAGTACTTC.